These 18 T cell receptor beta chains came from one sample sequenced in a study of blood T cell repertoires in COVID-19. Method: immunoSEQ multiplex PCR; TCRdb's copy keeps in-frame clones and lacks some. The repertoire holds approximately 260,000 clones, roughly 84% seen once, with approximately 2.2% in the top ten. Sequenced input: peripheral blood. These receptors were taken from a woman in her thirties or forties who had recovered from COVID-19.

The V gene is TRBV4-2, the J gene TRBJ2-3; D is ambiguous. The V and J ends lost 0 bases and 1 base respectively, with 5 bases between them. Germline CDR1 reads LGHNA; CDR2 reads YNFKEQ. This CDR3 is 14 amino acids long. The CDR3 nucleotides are TGTGCCAGCAGCCAAGATGGAGGCACAGATACGCAGTATTTT. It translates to CASSQDGGTDTQYF.

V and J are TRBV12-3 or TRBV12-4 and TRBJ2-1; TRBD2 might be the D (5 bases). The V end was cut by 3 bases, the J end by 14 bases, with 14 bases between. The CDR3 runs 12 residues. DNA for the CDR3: TGTGCCAGCAGTTTGCGACGGACGAGGGAGTTCTTC. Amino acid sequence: CASSLRRTREFF.

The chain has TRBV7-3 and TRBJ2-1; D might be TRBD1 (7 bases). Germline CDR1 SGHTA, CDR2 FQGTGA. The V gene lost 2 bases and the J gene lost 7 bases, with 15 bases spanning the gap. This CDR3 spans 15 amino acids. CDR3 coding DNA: TGTGCCAGCAGCTTAGGGCAGGGGGGCTGGAATGAGCAGTTCTTC. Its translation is CASSLGQGGWNEQFF.

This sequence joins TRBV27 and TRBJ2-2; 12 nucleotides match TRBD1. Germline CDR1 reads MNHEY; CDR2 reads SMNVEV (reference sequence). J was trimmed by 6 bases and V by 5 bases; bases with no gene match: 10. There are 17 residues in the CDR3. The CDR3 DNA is TGTGCCAGCAGTCCCAGACCGGGACAGGGGGCGCCCGGGGAGCTGTTTTTT. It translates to CASSPRPGQGAPGELFF.

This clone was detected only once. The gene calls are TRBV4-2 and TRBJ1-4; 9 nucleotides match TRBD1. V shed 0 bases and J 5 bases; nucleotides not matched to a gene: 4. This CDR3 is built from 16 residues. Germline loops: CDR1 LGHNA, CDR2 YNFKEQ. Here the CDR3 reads CASSQDRGTGNEKLFF. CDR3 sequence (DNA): TGTGCCAGCAGCCAAGATCGAGGGACAGGGAATGAAAAACTGTTTTTT.

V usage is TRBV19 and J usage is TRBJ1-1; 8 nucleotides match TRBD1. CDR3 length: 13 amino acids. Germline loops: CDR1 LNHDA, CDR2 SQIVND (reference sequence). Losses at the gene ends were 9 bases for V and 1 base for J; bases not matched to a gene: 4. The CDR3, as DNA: TGTGCCAGCCATACAGGGGGGAACACTGAAGCTTTCTTT. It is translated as CASHTGGNTEAFF. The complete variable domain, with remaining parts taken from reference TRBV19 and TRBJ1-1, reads DGGITQSPKYLFRKEGQNVTLSCEQNLNHDAMYWYRQDPGQGLRLIYYSQIVNDFQKGDIAEGYSVSREKKESFPLTVTSAQKNPTAFYLCASHTGGNTEAFFGQGTRLTVV.

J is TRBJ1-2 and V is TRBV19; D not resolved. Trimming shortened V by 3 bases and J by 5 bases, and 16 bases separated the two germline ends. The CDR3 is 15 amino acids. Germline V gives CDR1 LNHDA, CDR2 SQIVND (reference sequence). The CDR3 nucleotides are TGTGCCAGTAGTATTAATGTGGGAGTTCCTTATGGCTACACCTTC. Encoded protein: CASSINVGVPYGYTF.

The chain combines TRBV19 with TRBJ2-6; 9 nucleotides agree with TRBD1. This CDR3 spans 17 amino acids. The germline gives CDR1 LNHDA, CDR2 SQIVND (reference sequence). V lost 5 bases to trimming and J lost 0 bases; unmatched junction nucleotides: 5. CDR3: CASSPTGGLSGANVLTF. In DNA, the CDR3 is TGTGCCAGTAGTCCCACAGGGGGCCTCTCTGGGGCCAACGTCCTGACTTTC. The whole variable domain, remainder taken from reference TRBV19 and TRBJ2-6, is DGGITQSPKYLFRKEGQNVTLSCEQNLNHDAMYWYRQDPGQGLRLIYYSQIVNDFQKGDIAEGYSVSREKKESFPLTVTSAQKNPTAFYLCASSPTGGLSGANVLTFGAGSRLTVL.

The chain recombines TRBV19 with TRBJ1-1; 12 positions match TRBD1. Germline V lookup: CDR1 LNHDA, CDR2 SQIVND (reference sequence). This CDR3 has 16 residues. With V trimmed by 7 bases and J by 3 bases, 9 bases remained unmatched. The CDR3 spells CASTKSRDRGHTEAFF. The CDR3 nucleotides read TGTGCCAGTACTAAATCCCGGGACAGGGGGCACACTGAAGCTTTCTTT.

CDR3 residues: CASSVDPWQRDEQFF. Here the CDR3 DNA reads TGTGCCAGCAGCGTAGACCCCTGGCAACGGGATGAGCAGTTCTTC. The chain joins TRBV9 to TRBJ2-1; D remains unclear. Per the germline V gene, CDR1 is SGDLS and CDR2 is YYNGEE. With 0 bases removed from V and 8 bases from J, the gap between germline ends came to 15 bases. This CDR3 is 15 amino acids long. The full variable domain, rest sourced from reference TRBV9 and TRBJ2-1, is DSGVTQTPKHLITATGQRVTLRCSPRSGDLSVYWYQQSLDQGLQFLIQYYNGEERAKGNILERFSAQQFPDLHSELNLSSLELGDSALYFCASSVDPWQRDEQFFGPGTRLTVL.

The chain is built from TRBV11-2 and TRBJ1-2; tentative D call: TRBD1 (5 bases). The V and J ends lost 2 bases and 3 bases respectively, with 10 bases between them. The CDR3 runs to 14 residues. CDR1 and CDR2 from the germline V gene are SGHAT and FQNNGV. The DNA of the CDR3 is TGTGCCAGCAGCTTACCAGGAGGGGACTATGGCTACACCTTC. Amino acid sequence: CASSLPGGDYGYTF.

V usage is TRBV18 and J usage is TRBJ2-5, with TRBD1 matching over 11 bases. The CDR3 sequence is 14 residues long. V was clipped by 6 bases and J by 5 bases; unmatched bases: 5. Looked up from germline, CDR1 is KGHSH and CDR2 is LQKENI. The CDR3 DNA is TGTGCCAGCTCCCGGGGGGACAGGGGGGAGACCCAGTACTTC. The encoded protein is CASSRGDRGETQYF.

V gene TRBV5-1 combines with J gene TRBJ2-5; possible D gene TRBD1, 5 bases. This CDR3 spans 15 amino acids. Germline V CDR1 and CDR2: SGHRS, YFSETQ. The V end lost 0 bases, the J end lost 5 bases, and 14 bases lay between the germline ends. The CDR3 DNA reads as TGCGCCAGCAGCTTGGTGTCCGGGTCAGGGGAGACCCAGTACTTC. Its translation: CASSLVSGSGETQYF. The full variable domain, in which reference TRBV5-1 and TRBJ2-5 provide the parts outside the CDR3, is KAGVTQTPRYLIKTRGQQVTLSCSPISGHRSVSWYQQTPGQGLQFLFEYFSETQRNKGNFPGRFSGRQFSNSRSEMNVSTLELGDSALYLCASSLVSGSGETQYFGPGTRLLVL.

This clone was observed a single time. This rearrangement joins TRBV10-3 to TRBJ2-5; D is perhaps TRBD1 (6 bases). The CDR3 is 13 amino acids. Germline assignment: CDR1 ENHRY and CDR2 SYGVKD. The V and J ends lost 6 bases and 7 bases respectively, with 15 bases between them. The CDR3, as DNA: TGTGCCATCAGGGGGGACACCGGAGGGACCCAGTACTTC. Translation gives CAIRGDTGGTQYF.

CDR3 coding DNA: TGTGCCAGCAGCCCCAGGGGGACTAATGAAAAACTGTTTTTT. Protein sequence: CASSPRGTNEKLFF. The rearrangement links TRBV13 to TRBJ1-4, with TRBD1 matching 7 bases. The length of the CDR3 is 14 residues. Germline CDR1 is PRHDT and CDR2 is FYEKMQ (reference sequence). V trimming: 5 bases; J trimming: 2 bases; junction bases outside the gene matches: 2.

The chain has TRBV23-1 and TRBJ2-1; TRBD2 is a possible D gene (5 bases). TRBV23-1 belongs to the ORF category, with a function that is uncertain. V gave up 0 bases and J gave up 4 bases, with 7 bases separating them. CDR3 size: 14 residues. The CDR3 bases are TGCGCCAGCAGTCAATCCGGAGGTTACAATGAGCAGTTCTTC. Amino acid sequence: CASSQSGGYNEQFF.

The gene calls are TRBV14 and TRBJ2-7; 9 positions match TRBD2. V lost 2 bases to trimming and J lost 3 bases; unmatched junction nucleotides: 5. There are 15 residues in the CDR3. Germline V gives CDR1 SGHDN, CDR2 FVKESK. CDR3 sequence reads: CASSQWTSARYEQYF. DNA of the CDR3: TGTGCCAGCAGCCAATGGACTAGCGCGCGCTACGAGCAGTACTTC.

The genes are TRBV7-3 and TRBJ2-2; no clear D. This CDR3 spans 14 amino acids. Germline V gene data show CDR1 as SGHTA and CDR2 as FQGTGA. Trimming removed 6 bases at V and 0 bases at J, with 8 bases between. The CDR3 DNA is TGTGCCAGCAGAGACACTTCGAACACCGGGGAGCTGTTTTTT. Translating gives CASRDTSNTGELFF. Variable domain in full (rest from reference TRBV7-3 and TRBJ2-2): GAGVSQTPSNKVTEKGKYVELRCDPISGHTALYWYRQSLGQGPEFLIYFQGTGAADDSGLPNDRFFAVRPEGSVSTLKIQRTERGDSAVYLCASRDTSNTGELFFGEGSRLTVL.